This T cell receptor beta chain was captured in a study of T-cell reconstitution after alpha-beta-depleted transplantation in children. This clonotype was observed a few times. Unique molecular identifiers were incorporated into the prepared TCRbeta library. TCRdb reanalysed the PCR reads using MiXCR and keeps one entry per CDR3 protein. The sample holds 200,000 to 250,000 distinct CDR3 sequences; roughly 8.3% are singletons and the top ten take roughly 36%. The sequencing used PBMCs, mostly from graft donor cells, collected 360 days after TCRalphabeta/CD19-depleted stem cell transplant. This TCR came from a male patient between 2 and 10 years old who had a stem cell transplant for acute myeloid leukemia, so the T cells may come from the graft donor.

Here the CDR3 reads CASSHGTGDEQYF. CDR3 nucleotides: TGTGCCAGCAGCCACGGGACAGGCGATGAGCAGTACTTC. The rearrangement links TRBV11-2 to TRBJ2-7; TRBD1 agrees at 8 bases. The CDR3 is made up of 13 amino acids. Germline assignment: CDR1 SGHAT and CDR2 FQNNGV. V gave up 5 bases and J gave up 7 bases; unmatched junction bases: 7.